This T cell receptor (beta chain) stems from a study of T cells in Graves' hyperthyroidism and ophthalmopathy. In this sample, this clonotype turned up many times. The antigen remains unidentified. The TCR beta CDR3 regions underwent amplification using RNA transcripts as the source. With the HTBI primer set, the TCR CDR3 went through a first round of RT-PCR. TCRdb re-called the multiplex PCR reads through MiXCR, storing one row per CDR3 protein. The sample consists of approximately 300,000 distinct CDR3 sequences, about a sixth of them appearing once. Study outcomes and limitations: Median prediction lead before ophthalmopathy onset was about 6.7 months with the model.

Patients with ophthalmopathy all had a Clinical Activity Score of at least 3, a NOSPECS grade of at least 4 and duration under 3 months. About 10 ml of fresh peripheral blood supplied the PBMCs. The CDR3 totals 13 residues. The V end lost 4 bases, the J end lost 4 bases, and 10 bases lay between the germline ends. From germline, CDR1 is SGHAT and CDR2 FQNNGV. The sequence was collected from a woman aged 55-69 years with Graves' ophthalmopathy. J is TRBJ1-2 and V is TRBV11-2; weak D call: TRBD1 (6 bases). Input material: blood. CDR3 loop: CASSSDRFYGYTF. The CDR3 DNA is TGTGCCAGCAGCTCAGACAGGTTCTATGGCTACACCTTC.